The rows below give T cell receptor beta chains drawn from one sample of a study of Graves' ophthalmopathy and Graves' hyperthyroidism. TCRdb reprocessed the multiplex PCR reads with MiXCR, giving one entry per CDR3 protein. The sample yields 1 million to 1.3 million distinct CDR3 sequences, less than 45% seen once. The sequencing sample was made of peripheral blood or thyroid tissue (not recorded which). The receptors stem from an adult man with Graves' hyperthyroidism. CDR3s include the opening cysteine and the closing phenylalanine or tryptophan. D genes are given only for firm matches. A clone size is listed for some rows: how often the clone was seen (once, few, many), or a class if it is expanded.

j_call,clone_size,v_call,d_call,cdr3_aa,cdr3_nt
TRBJ1-2,many,TRBV5-1,.,CASSGDTYGYTF,TGCGCCAGCAGCGGGGACACATATGGCTACACCTTC
TRBJ2-6,many,TRBV2,TRBD1,CASSGGTGGASGANVLTF,TGTGCCAGCAGTGGGGGGACAGGGGGCGCCTCTGGGGCCAACGTCCTGACTTTC
TRBJ2-5,many,TRBV7-8,.,CASSLLGGGVQPGTQYF,TGTGCCAGCAGCTTGCTGGGAGGTGGAGTCCAACCTGGGACCCAGTACTTC
TRBJ2-2,many,TRBV11-3,TRBD1,CASRGQTETGELFF,TGTGCCAGCAGGGGACAGACCGAGACCGGGGAGCTGTTTTTT
TRBJ2-5,.,TRBV7-9,.,CASRRGTAQETQYF,TGTGCCAGCAGACGCGGGACAGCCCAAGAGACCCAGTACTTC
TRBJ1-1,many,TRBV9,TRBD1,CASSFTDRGTEAFF,TGTGCCAGCAGCTTCACGGACAGGGGCACTGAAGCTTTCTTT
TRBJ1-6,few,TRBV14,.,CASSHSPVNSPLHF,TGTGCCAGCAGCCACTCGCCCGTGAATTCACCCCTCCACTTT
TRBJ2-5,few,TRBV15,TRBD1,CATSREQGAGETQYF,TGTGCCACCAGCAGAGAACAGGGGGCAGGGGAGACCCAGTACTTC
TRBJ1-5,few,TRBV4-3,TRBD1,CASSQWDRVGPQHF,TGCGCCAGCAGCCAATGGGACAGGGTTGGGCCCCAGCATTTT
TRBJ2-7,.,TRBV7-8,.,CASSLASDALLMEQYF,TGTGCCAGCAGCTTAGCTTCGGACGCCCTGTTAATGGAGCAGTACTTC
TRBJ1-4,few,TRBV18,.,CASSPQSSEKLFF,TGTGCCAGCTCACCACAGTCGAGTGAAAAACTGTTTTTT
TRBJ1-5,many,TRBV25-1,TRBD1,CASRTGDSNQPQHF,TGTGCCAGCAGAACAGGGGATAGCAATCAGCCCCAGCATTTT
TRBJ2-7,.,TRBV2,.,CASSGGGGRSYEQYF,TGTGCCAGCAGCGGCGGTGGGGGCCGGTCCTACGAGCAGTACTTC
TRBJ1-5,once,TRBV9,TRBD1,CASSHIPGQGHRGNQPQHF,TGTGCCAGCAGCCATATACCGGGACAGGGACATAGAGGCAATCAGCCCCAGCATTTT
TRBJ1-3,many,TRBV7-8,TRBD1,CASSSNVRDRGRGIPGNTIYF,TGTGCCAGCAGCTCCAACGTGAGGGACAGGGGGCGCGGCATTCCTGGAAACACCATATATTTT
TRBJ1-1,many,TRBV20-1,.,CSARYDLHTEAFF,TGCAGTGCTAGATACGATCTGCACACTGAAGCTTTCTTT
TRBJ2-2,few,TRBV4-1,.,CASSQDDRGGELFF,TGCGCCAGCAGCCAAGATGATAGGGGCGGGGAGCTGTTTTTT
TRBJ1-5,many,TRBV20-1,.,CSASEDGNQPQHF,TGCAGTGCTAGCGAAGATGGCAATCAGCCCCAGCATTTT
TRBJ1-5,.,TRBV5-6,.,CASSPGRGGDQPQHF,TGTGCCAGCAGCCCAGGACGGGGTGGGGATCAGCCCCAGCATTTT
TRBJ1-1,.,TRBV24-1,.,CAASDPTGEAFF,TGCGCCGCCAGTGATCCCACAGGTGAAGCTTTCTTT
TRBJ2-2,.,TRBV7-4,.,CASSISPGGINTGELFF,TGTGCCAGCAGCATATCCCCTGGGGGGATTAACACCGGGGAGCTGTTTTTT
TRBJ2-7,many,TRBV20-1,TRBD2,CSARPPGLPYEQYF,TGCAGTGCTAGGCCTCCGGGACTACCCTACGAGCAGTACTTC